A single sample gave rise to the 23 T cell receptor beta chains below, sequenced in a study of identical twins. TCRdb passed the 5' RACE reads through MiXCR, listing each CDR3 protein once. Of roughly 150,000 distinct CDR3 sequences in the sample, around 3.5% are singletons; the top ten hold more than 6.5%. The sequenced material came from memory T cells sorted from blood. All receptors come from a man in his late teens or twenties in good health.

This clonotype was seen repeatedly, ten times or more. The V call is TRBV2, the J call TRBJ1-5; TRBD1 might be the D (5 bases). CDR3 length: 15 amino acids. V was clipped by 6 bases and J by 2 bases, with 14 bases between them. Germline-derived CDR1 and CDR2 are SNHLY and FYNNEI. The CDR3 DNA follows: TGTGCCAGCAGGGTCGGGACGGGAGGCAATCAGCCCCAGCATTTT. Protein: CASRVGTGGNQPQHF.

This clonotype has ten or more counts. The gene calls are TRBV20-1 and TRBJ1-1; perhaps TRBD1 as D (5 bases). Germline CDR1 and CDR2: DFQATT and SNEGSKA (reference sequence). There are 12 residues in the CDR3. Between the trimmed V and J ends, which lost 6 bases and 1 base, there was a span of 9 bases. The CDR3 loop is CSAKTENTEAFF. The CDR3 coding sequence is TGCAGTGCGAAGACAGAGAACACTGAAGCTTTCTTT.

The sample holds many counts of this clonotype. The chain joins TRBV7-2 to TRBJ2-7, with 7 bases aligning to TRBD2. This CDR3 is 15 amino acids long. The junction had 13 bases not matched to a gene; V was cut back by 7 bases and J by 4 bases. Per germline, CDR1 SGHTA and CDR2 FQGNSA. DNA of the CDR3: TGTGCCAGCACCACTCAGGCGGGAGAGCGATACGAGCAGTACTTC. It specifies CASTTQAGERYEQYF.

The chain links TRBV6-5 to TRBJ2-7, with unresolved D. The CDR3 length is 14 residues. V lost 2 bases and J lost 3, with 11 bases in between. Germline lookup yields CDR1 MNHEY and CDR2 SVGAGI. The DNA for the CDR3 is TGTGCCAGCAGTTACGACGGAGAAAACTACGAGCAGTACTTC. Its translation: CASSYDGENYEQYF.

This clonotype was seen only a few times. The chain joins TRBV7-3 to TRBJ2-2, with D perhaps matching TRBD1 (6 bases). Per the germline V gene, CDR1 is SGHTA and CDR2 is FQGTGA. V gave up 7 bases and J gave up 3 bases, with 12 bases separating them. The CDR3 totals 14 residues. CDR3 protein: CASTKGGYTGELFF. The CDR3 DNA is TGTGCCAGCACAAAAGGGGGTTACACCGGGGAGCTGTTTTTT.

This clonotype was counted many times. V is TRBV5-1 and J is TRBJ2-5; TRBD2 aligns across 16 bases. Germline assignment: CDR1 SGHRS and CDR2 YFSETQ. Losses at the gene ends were 4 bases for V and 5 bases for J; bases not matched to a gene: 2. This CDR3 has 15 amino acids. This CDR3 is CASSPGLAGGETQYF. As DNA, the CDR3 is TGCGCCAGCAGCCCGGGACTAGCGGGAGGGGAGACCCAGTACTTC.

J is TRBJ2-2 and V is TRBV7-8; 7 nucleotides agree with TRBD1. The ends lost 1 base at V and 7 bases at J; junction bases unmatched: 6. CDR3 length equals 15 residues. Germline-derived CDR1 and CDR2 are SGHVS and FQNEAQ. The CDR3 bases are TGTGCCAGCAGCTTAGTAGGGGGCGCGATCGGGGAGCTGTTTTTT. This gives the protein CASSLVGGAIGELFF.

This clonotype was observed many times. The V and J genes are TRBV7-9 and TRBJ2-1; D is uncertain. V lost 1 base, J lost 0 bases, and 7 bases lay in between. Germline V gene sequence: CDR1 SEHNR, CDR2 FQNEAQ (reference sequence). CDR3 size: 15 residues. CDR3 sequence: CASSLVLSSYNEQFF. The CDR3 bases are TGTGCCAGCAGCTTAGTCCTGAGCTCCTACAATGAGCAGTTCTTC.

This clonotype was detected ten times or more. V and J are TRBV15 and TRBJ1-1; 9 positions agree with TRBD1. With 5 bases clipped from V and 0 bases from J, the junction kept 4 bases outside the gene matches. The length of the CDR3 is 15 residues. Germline lookup yields CDR1 LNHNV and CDR2 YYDKDF (reference sequence). CDR3: CATSRDRVVNTEAFF. In DNA, the CDR3 is TGTGCCACCAGCCGGGACAGGGTCGTGAACACTGAAGCTTTCTTT.

This clonotype occurred many times. The chain uses TRBV7-2 and TRBJ2-1; D possibly matches TRBD1 or TRBD2 (5 bases each). The germline V and J ends were trimmed by 1 base and 8 bases, with 21 bases remaining between them. CDR1 is SGHTA, CDR2 FQGNSA, per germline. CDR3 length equals 17 residues. Here the CDR3 DNA reads TGTGCCAGCAGCTTAGGGCTGAGGGGCAACGGGAATCATGAGCAGTTCTTC. Translation gives CASSLGLRGNGNHEQFF.

Regarding this clonotype: Given a much more abundant clone one base away, this may be a read error. The chain is built from TRBV7-9 and TRBJ2-1, with D hard to call. Gene TRBJ2-7 matches the end of the DNA better, so the J call may be wrong. CDR3 length equals 12 residues. Germline values: CDR1 SEHNR, CDR2 FQNEAQ (reference sequence). CDR3 residues: CASSENLYEQYF. In DNA, the CDR3 is TGTGCCAGCAGCGAAAACTTGTACGAGCAGTACTTC.

This clonotype was seen many times. This CDR3 is CASSLQALNTEAFF. The DNA of the CDR3 is TGTGCCAGCAGCTTGCAGGCGCTAAACACTGAAGCTTTCTTT. The chain is built from TRBV7-6 and TRBJ1-1; unclear D gene. Germline loops: CDR1 SGHVS, CDR2 FNYEAQ. The CDR3 length is 14 residues. The V and J ends lost 3 bases and 2 bases respectively, with 10 bases between them.

This clonotype was detected ten times or more. The chain joins TRBV2 to TRBJ2-3, with D unresolved. Trimming removed 6 bases at V and 5 bases at J, with 6 bases between. Germline values: CDR1 SNHLY, CDR2 FYNNEI. The CDR3 is made up of 11 amino acids. CDR3 protein: CASRVLDTQYF. The CDR3 nucleotides read TGTGCCAGCAGGGTCCTAGATACGCAGTATTTT. Variable domain in full (rest from reference TRBV2 and TRBJ2-3): EPEVTQTPSHQVTQMGQEVILRCVPISNHLYFYWYRQILGQKVEFLVSFYNNEISEKSEIFDDQFSVERPDGSNFTLKIRSTKLEDSAMYFCASRVLDTQYFGPGTRLTVL.

This clonotype appeared many times. This chain uses TRBV7-2 with TRBJ2-1; no reliable D call. This CDR3 is built from 14 residues. Between the trimmed V and J ends, which lost 0 bases and 2 bases, there was a span of 5 bases. The V gene's germline CDR1 is SGHTA and CDR2 FQGNSA. The CDR3 protein is CASSLAQTYNEQFF. CDR3 bases: TGTGCCAGCAGCTTAGCCCAGACCTACAATGAGCAGTTCTTC.

This clonotype showed up just a few times. The rearrangement joins TRBV6-1 to TRBJ2-5; perhaps TRBD1 as D (5 bases). CDR1 and CDR2 from the germline V gene are MNHNS and SASEGT. The CDR3 runs to 13 residues. Between the trimmed V and J ends, which lost 2 bases and 5 bases, there was a span of 9 bases. CDR3 nucleotide sequence: TGTGCCAGCAGTGAACAGGGCGTGGAGACCCAGTACTTC. It codes for CASSEQGVETQYF.

There are a few counts of this clonotype. The chain carries TRBV6-1 and TRBJ1-5; D gene uncertain. Per germline, CDR1 MNHNS and CDR2 SASEGT. The CDR3 is 15 amino acids. Trimming pared 1 base from V and 2 bases from J, leaving 9 bases between. CDR3 protein: CASSEEASGNQPQHF. For the CDR3, the DNA is TGTGCCAGCAGTGAAGAAGCATCTGGCAATCAGCCCCAGCATTTT.

Only a few counts were recorded for this clonotype. This chain uses TRBV7-2 with TRBJ2-7; 7 bases fit TRBD1. This CDR3 is built from 16 residues. Germline assignment: CDR1 SGHTA and CDR2 FQGNSA. Trimming at V came to 5 bases and at J to 5 bases, leaving 15 bases not matched to a gene. The CDR3 sequence is CASSTRQGPRFDEQYF. CDR3 bases: TGTGCCAGCAGCACACGACAGGGACCGCGCTTCGACGAGCAGTACTTC.

In its sample, this clonotype was seen many times. This chain connects TRBV29-1 to TRBJ1-4; D gene ambiguous. V dropped 1 base and J dropped 5 bases, with 2 bases sitting between them. CDR1 is SQVTM and CDR2 is ANQGSEA in the germline V gene. The CDR3 is 11 amino acids. The CDR3 DNA reads as TGCAGCGTTGAAGGGAATGAAAAACTGTTTTTT. Amino acids: CSVEGNEKLFF.

This clonotype has at least ten counts. This chain links TRBV6-1 with TRBJ2-2; 8 positions match TRBD2. Germline assignment: CDR1 MNHNS and CDR2 SASEGT. V gave up 8 bases and J gave up 6 bases; unmatched junction bases: 11. CDR3 length: 15 amino acids. The CDR3 here is CASGRLASHPGELFF. The DNA of the CDR3 is TGTGCCAGCGGCCGACTAGCGTCCCACCCCGGGGAGCTGTTTTTT.

In its sample, this clonotype was seen many times. The chain recombines TRBV12-3 or TRBV12-4 with TRBJ2-7, with D possibly being TRBD2 (5 bases). The CDR3 is made up of 15 amino acids. V was cut by 3 bases and J by 0 bases, with 12 bases left in between. Written as DNA, the CDR3 is TGTGCCAGCAGTTTGAAGGGAGAGAGCTCCTACGAGCAGTACTTC. Translated, it gives CASSLKGESSYEQYF.

This clonotype was picked up many times. The rearrangement links TRBV9 to TRBJ1-6, with a weak D call TRBD1 (5 bases). This CDR3 has 15 residues. V lost 7 bases and J 2 bases, leaving 13 bases between the germline ends. CDR1 and CDR2 from the germline V gene are SGDLS and YYNGEE. This chain's CDR3 is CASGPGFPYNSPLHF. The CDR3 bases are TGTGCCAGCGGCCCAGGGTTCCCCTATAATTCACCCCTCCACTTT.

Many counts were recorded for this clonotype. The chain combines TRBV5-1 with TRBJ2-3; 9 bases agree with TRBD2. This CDR3 comprises 14 residues. Per the germline V gene, CDR1 is SGHRS and CDR2 is YFSETQ. Trimming removed 7 bases from V and 2 bases from J; junction bases left unmatched: 5. CDR3 bases: TGCGCCAGCCGGACTAGCGTAGACACAGATACGCAGTATTTT. Protein sequence: CASRTSVDTDTQYF.

Many counts were recorded for this clonotype. The chain carries TRBV20-1 and TRBJ1-3; 8 bases align to TRBD1. CDR1 and CDR2 (germline): DFQATT, SNEGSKA (reference sequence). The CDR3 consists of 18 residues. V shed 4 bases, J shed 0 bases, and the junction held 14 bases outside the gene matches. The CDR3 DNA follows: TGCAGTGCTACACTCCGGGGACAGGAACTATTCTCTGGAAACACCATATATTTT. Its protein product is CSATLRGQELFSGNTIYF.